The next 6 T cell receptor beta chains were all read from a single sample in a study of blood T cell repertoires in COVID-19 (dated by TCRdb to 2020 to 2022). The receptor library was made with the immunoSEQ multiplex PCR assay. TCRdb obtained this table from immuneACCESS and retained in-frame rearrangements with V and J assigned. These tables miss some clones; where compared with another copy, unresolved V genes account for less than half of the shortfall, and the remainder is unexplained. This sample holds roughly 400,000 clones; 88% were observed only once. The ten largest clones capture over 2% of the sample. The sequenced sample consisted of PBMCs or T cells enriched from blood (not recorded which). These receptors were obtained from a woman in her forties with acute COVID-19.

The CDR3 DNA sequence: TGTGCCAGCAGCCAAGCGGGTACAGGGGTCCGGGAGCTGTTTTTT. Amino acids: CASSQAGTGVRELFF. The chain employs TRBV3-1 (or the pseudogene TRBV3-2) and TRBJ2-2, with 7 bases fitting TRBD1. This CDR3 has 15 amino acids. V gave up 1 base and J gave up 9 bases; unmatched junction bases: 8. Per the germline V gene, CDR1 is LGHDT and CDR2 is YNNKEL (reference sequence).

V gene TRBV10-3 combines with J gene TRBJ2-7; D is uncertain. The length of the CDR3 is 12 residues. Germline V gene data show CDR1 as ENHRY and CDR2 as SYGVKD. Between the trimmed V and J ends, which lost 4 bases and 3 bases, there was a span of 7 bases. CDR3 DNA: TGTGCCATCAGTGGAGTTGGCTACGAGCAGTACTTC. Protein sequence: CAISGVGYEQYF.

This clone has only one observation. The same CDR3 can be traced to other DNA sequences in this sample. The CDR3 loop reads CASSAGTGNTEAFF. CDR3 DNA: TGTGCCAGCAGCGCTGGGACAGGGAACACTGAAGCTTTCTTT. V and J are TRBV5-6 and TRBJ1-1, with TRBD1 matching over 8 bases. Trimming took 4 bases from V and 1 from J; bases not matched to a gene: 3. The germline CDR1 and CDR2 sequences are SGHDT and YYEEEE. The CDR3 totals 14 residues.

The CDR3 loop is CAWSLLAGGQETQYF. In nucleotides, the CDR3 is TGTGCCTGGAGCCTCCTAGCGGGGGGTCAAGAGACCCAGTACTTC. The chain links TRBV30 to TRBJ2-5; 11 bases are shared with TRBD2. The V and J ends lost 3 bases and 2 bases, in that order; junction bases with no gene match: 5. Germline lookup yields CDR1 GTSNPN and CDR2 SVGIG (reference sequence). The CDR3 has 15 amino acids.

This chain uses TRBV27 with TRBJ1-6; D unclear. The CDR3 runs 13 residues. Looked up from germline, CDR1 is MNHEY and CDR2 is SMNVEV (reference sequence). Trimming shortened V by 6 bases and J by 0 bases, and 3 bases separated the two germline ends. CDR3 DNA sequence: TGTGCCAGCAGCCTCTCCTATAATTCACCCCTCCACTTT. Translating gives CASSLSYNSPLHF.

Written as DNA, the CDR3 is TGTGCCAGTAGTAACAGCTACAATGAGCAGTTCTTC. Its translation is CASSNSYNEQFF. The chain uses TRBV19 and TRBJ2-1; D not certain. CDR3 size: 12 residues. Per germline, CDR1 LNHDA and CDR2 SQIVND (reference sequence). V lost 4 bases, J lost 3 bases, and 4 bases lay in between.